These 9 T cell receptor beta chains were all obtained from the same sample, sequenced in a study of blood T cell repertoires in COVID-19. Some clones are missing from TCRdb's copy, which holds only in-frame ones; the method was immunoSEQ multiplex PCR. The sample records approximately 300,000 clones, roughly 85% being singletons. The sample consisted of PBMCs or T cells enriched from blood (not recorded which). These receptors were obtained from a young woman who had recovered from COVID-19.

This chain joins TRBV6-2 or TRBV6-3 and TRBJ1-5; D is possibly TRBD1 (5 bases). Germline values: CDR1 MNHEY, CDR2 SVGEGT. V lost 4 bases and J 0 bases, leaving 10 bases between the germline ends. CDR3 length: 15 amino acids. For the CDR3, the DNA is TGTGCCAGCAGTTTAACAGGTTTTAGCAATCAGCCCCAGCATTTT. This encodes CASSLTGFSNQPQHF.

This chain connects TRBV27 to TRBJ1-2, with 9 bases that match TRBD1. CDR1 is MNHEY and CDR2 is SMNVEV in the germline V gene (reference sequence). V shed 2 bases, J shed 8 bases, and the junction held 9 bases outside the gene matches. There are 15 residues in the CDR3. For the CDR3, the DNA is TGTGCCAGCAGTTTACGGAGGGGGGACAGGGACGGCTACACCTTC. Translating gives CASSLRRGDRDGYTF.

J is TRBJ2-7 and V is TRBV5-6; 9 nucleotides line up with TRBD1. The CDR3 loop spans 14 amino acids. CDR1 SGHDT and CDR2 YYEEEE come from the germline V gene. Trimming cost V 2 bases and J 3 bases; bases outside gene matches: 3. CDR3: CASSFSGQGYEQYF. CDR3 DNA: TGTGCCAGCAGCTTTTCGGGACAGGGCTACGAGCAGTACTTC. The variable domain in full, with the rest retrieved from reference TRBV5-6 and TRBJ2-7, is DAGVTQSPTHLIKTRGQQVTLRCSPKSGHDTVSWYQQALGQGPQFIFQYYEEEERQRGNFPDRFSGHQFPNYSSELNVNALLLGDSALYLCASSFSGQGYEQYFGPGTRLTVT.

CDR3 residues: CASSLPGTSGQETQYF. The CDR3 coding sequence is TGTGCCAGCAGCTTGCCGGGGACTAGCGGCCAAGAGACCCAGTACTTC. The V call is TRBV5-4, the J call TRBJ2-5; 11 bases are a match to TRBD2. This CDR3 spans 16 amino acids. Germline-derived CDR1 and CDR2 are SGHNT and YYREEE (reference sequence). Trimming took 1 base from V and 1 from J; bases not matched to a gene: 3.

The J gene is TRBJ1-2, the V gene TRBV18, with D maybe TRBD1 (5 bases). CDR1 is KGHSH and CDR2 is LQKENI in the germline V gene. The CDR3 is made up of 14 amino acids. V was trimmed by 6 bases and J by 4 bases, leaving 15 bases between them. In DNA, the CDR3 is TGTGCCAGCTCCCCCGACAGTGGCACCTATGGCTACACCTTC. Residues: CASSPDSGTYGYTF.

CDR3 nucleotide sequence: TGTGCCAGCAGTGAATATGGGGGGGTAGGAAATCAGCCCCAGCATTTT. It yields the protein CASSEYGGVGNQPQHF. The chain combines TRBV6-1 with TRBJ1-5; possible D gene TRBD1, 5 bases. V was cut by 2 bases and J by 4 bases, with 15 bases left in between. The CDR3 is 16 residues long. Germline-derived CDR1 and CDR2 are MNHNS and SASEGT.

The chain recombines TRBV2 with TRBJ2-1; TRBD1 agrees at 7 bases. V lost 5 bases, J lost 5 bases, and 6 bases stayed unmatched. The CDR3 totals 14 residues. Germline CDR1 and CDR2: SNHLY and FYNNEI. The CDR3, as DNA: TGTGCCAGCAGTAGGGACAGTTTCGACAATGAGCAGTTCTTC. Its protein product is CASSRDSFDNEQFF.

This clone was seen a single time. CDR3 protein: CASSYALAGAAYEQYF. In nucleotides, the CDR3 is TGTGCCAGCAGTTACGCCCTAGCGGGGGCCGCCTACGAGCAGTACTTC. The chain couples TRBV6-5 to TRBJ2-7, with 10 bases aligning to TRBD2. Losses at the gene ends were 2 bases for V and 2 bases for J; bases not matched to a gene: 6. The CDR3 has 16 residues. Germline lookup yields CDR1 MNHEY and CDR2 SVGAGI.

V gene TRBV7-2 combines with J gene TRBJ1-1, with D possibly being TRBD1 (5 bases). The CDR3 loop spans 14 amino acids. Trimming cost V 3 bases and J 1 base, with 9 bases left between them. Germline CDR1 SGHTA, CDR2 FQGNSA. DNA for the CDR3: TGTGCCAGCAGCTTTCGGACACCGAACACTGAAGCTTTCTTT. Its translation: CASSFRTPNTEAFF.